The T cell receptor beta chain described here comes from a study of blood T cell repertoires in COVID-19. Study at large: Acute and convalescent COVID-19 samples came from the United States, Italy and Spain. Nucleic acid was either cDNA or gDNA, and it came from T cells, B-cell-depleted T cells, or PBMCs.

Repertoires were generated with immunoSEQ multiplex PCR, while TCRdb's copy carries only in-frame clones and drops some. The sample shows about 180,000 clones, roughly 86% of them seen only once. This clonotype originated in a woman in her 30s with active or convalescent COVID-19. The sample was peripheral blood.

CDR3 loop: CASSLPTSGRVAGYNEQFF. The CDR3 DNA sequence: TGCGCCAGCAGCTTGCCGACTAGCGGGAGGGTAGCAGGCTACAATGAGCAGTTCTTC. The rearrangement joins TRBV5-1 to TRBJ2-1; 14 bases are a match to TRBD2. Losses at the gene ends were 1 base for V and 3 bases for J; bases not matched to a gene: 9. Germline V CDR1 and CDR2: SGHRS, YFSETQ. This CDR3 contains 19 residues.